This T cell receptor (beta chain) was recovered during a study of shared clonotypes between healthy human individuals. The CDR3 runs 13 residues. Germline loops: CDR1 MDHEN, CDR2 SYDVKM. The assay was immunoSEQ multiplex PCR, and TCRdb's table has in-frame clones only and misses some. This repertoire shows 2 million to 2.5 million clones, around 90% found once; its top ten account for approximately 0.39%. The sequenced sample was naive CD4+ T cells from PBMCs. Subset given: CD45RA+ positively selected. V and J are TRBV28 and TRBJ2-5; 7 nucleotides line up with TRBD2. The J call is in doubt because the DNA end fits TRBJ2-7 better. The clonotype originates from a young man in good health. Some clones in this sample may be carry-over from other donors' samples. CDR3 DNA sequence: TGTGCCAGCAGGGCTAGCGGATCCTACGAGCAGTACTTC. This sequence encodes CASRASGSYEQYF.